The next 14 T cell receptor beta chains were all read from a single sample in a study of a mutant IDH1 vaccine in newly diagnosed glioma. Antigens of these TCRs are unknown. Noted time point: week 5, during vaccination. One vaccine dose held 300 ug of mutant IDH1 20-mer peptide and came with topical imiquimod. Clones were sequenced by immunoSEQ multiplex PCR, and TCRdb holds only the in-frame ones, with some missing. Among some 25,000 clones listed, approximately 80% were seen once. Source: PBMCs, taken from a glioma patient whose treatment included an IDH1 peptide vaccine. Receptor source: a middle-aged man with glioma.

V gene TRBV18 combines with J gene TRBJ1-1; 7 nucleotides align to TRBD1. Germline CDR1 and CDR2: KGHSH and LQKENI. J gave up 3 bases and V 3 bases, and 1 base lay outside the gene matches. This CDR3 contains 13 residues. CDR3 protein: CASSPTGYTEAFF. CDR3 nucleotide sequence: TGTGCCAGCTCACCGACAGGGTACACTGAAGCTTTCTTT.

The chain carries TRBV10-1 and TRBJ2-1; TRBD2 agrees at 10 bases. Germline loops: CDR1 WNHNN, CDR2 SYGVQD (reference sequence). The CDR3 runs 14 residues. Losses at the gene ends were 4 bases for V and 6 bases for J; bases not matched to a gene: 3. The CDR3 DNA reads as TGCGCCAGCAGTGCTAGCGGGAGTCGCAATGAGCAGTTCTTC. This translates into CASSASGSRNEQFF.

The chain has TRBV30 and TRBJ1-6; tentatively, D is TRBD1 (6 bases). Trimming removed 4 bases at V and 3 bases at J, with 10 bases between. The CDR3 totals 14 residues. Germline V gene sequence: CDR1 GTSNPN, CDR2 SVGIG (reference sequence). The CDR3 loop is CAWTAGVYNSPLHF. In nucleotides, the CDR3 is TGTGCCTGGACGGCAGGGGTCTATAATTCACCCCTCCACTTT.

This clone was seen a handful of times. The gene calls are TRBV7-9 and TRBJ2-1; a possible D gene is TRBD1 (6 bases). Germline V gene sequence: CDR1 SEHNR, CDR2 FQNEAQ (reference sequence). The V gene lost 2 bases and the J gene lost 6 bases, with 11 bases spanning the gap. The CDR3 extends over 14 amino acids. CDR3 in DNA: TGTGCCAGCAGCTTAACAGGGTTGAGCAATGAGCAGTTCTTC. It is translated as CASSLTGLSNEQFF. The variable domain in full, completed from reference TRBV7-9 and TRBJ2-1, reads DTGVSQNPRHKITKRGQNVTFRCDPISEHNRLYWYRQTLGQGPEFLTYFQNEAQLEKSRLLSDRFSAERPKGSFSTLEIQRTEQGDSAMYLCASSLTGLSNEQFFGPGTRLTVL.

The chain couples TRBV19 to TRBJ2-1; 14 bases agree with TRBD2. Germline lookup yields CDR1 LNHDA and CDR2 SQIVND (reference sequence). J was trimmed by 3 bases and V by 6 bases; bases with no gene match: 16. The CDR3 spans 20 residues. This CDR3 is CASSPQTSGRARGGYNEQFF. DNA of the CDR3: TGTGCCAGTAGCCCCCAGACTAGCGGGAGGGCCAGAGGCGGCTACAATGAGCAGTTCTTC.

The rearrangement links TRBV2 to TRBJ2-2, with TRBD2 as a possible D gene (5 bases). Germline loops: CDR1 SNHLY, CDR2 FYNNEI. The CDR3 length is 16 residues. The germline V and J ends were trimmed by 1 base and 1 base, with 10 bases remaining between them. As DNA, the CDR3 is TGTGCCAGCAGTGAAGGGGCGGGCCTGAACACCGGGGAGCTGTTTTTT. It yields the protein CASSEGAGLNTGELFF.

CDR3 loop: CASSLGGTGISNEQFF. The CDR3 DNA is TGTGCCAGCAGCTTGGGAGGGACAGGGATTTCCAATGAGCAGTTCTTC. The chain combines TRBV5-6 with TRBJ2-1; 9 bases agree with TRBD1. This CDR3 has 16 amino acids. Per germline, CDR1 SGHDT and CDR2 YYEEEE. V was pared by 0 bases and J by 6 bases, with 7 bases of the junction left unmatched.

The chain uses TRBV7-2 and TRBJ2-5; D perhaps matches TRBD1 (6 bases). CDR3 length equals 14 residues. The V gene lost 3 bases and the J gene lost 5 bases, with 13 bases spanning the gap. CDR1 and CDR2 (germline): SGHTA, FQGNSA. Here the CDR3 reads CASSFNRAWETQYF. The CDR3 bases are TGTGCCAGCAGCTTTAACAGGGCTTGGGAGACCCAGTACTTC.

This chain joins TRBV18 and TRBJ2-1; TRBD1 matches at 7 bases. Germline CDR1 is KGHSH and CDR2 is LQKENI. V dropped 3 bases and J dropped 5; count of bases not matched to a gene: 7. The CDR3 covers 15 residues. CDR3 sequence: CASSPETGINNEQFF. CDR3 nucleotide sequence: TGTGCCAGCTCACCCGAGACAGGGATAAACAATGAGCAGTTCTTC. The entire variable domain, with the rest obtained from reference TRBV18 and TRBJ2-1, is as follows: NAGVMQNPRHLVRRRGQEARLRCSPMKGHSHVYWYRQLPEEGLKFMVYLQKENIIDESGMPKERFSAEFPKEGPSILRIQQVVRGDSAAYFCASSPETGINNEQFFGPGTRLTVL.

The chain uses TRBV11-2 and TRBJ2-7; a possible D gene is TRBD2 (5 bases). CDR1 and CDR2 from the germline V gene are SGHAT and FQNNGV. V was pared by 1 base and J by 0 bases, with 7 bases between. The CDR3 extends over 14 amino acids. The CDR3 DNA is TGTGCCAGCAGCTTAGCGGGGAGCTCCTACGAGCAGTACTTC. Amino acid sequence: CASSLAGSSYEQYF.

This chain links TRBV6-5 with TRBJ2-2; D remains ambiguous. The ends were cut back, 0 bases at V and 7 bases at J, with 6 bases in the middle. Germline CDR1 reads MNHEY; CDR2 reads SVGAGI. This CDR3 has 13 residues. The CDR3 loop reads CASSYSPSGELFF. For the CDR3, the DNA is TGTGCCAGCAGTTACTCTCCTAGCGGGGAGCTGTTTTTT.

This chain connects TRBV6-5 to TRBJ2-1; D not certain. Trimming took 2 bases from V and 2 from J, leaving 13 bases between them. The CDR3 sequence is 16 residues long. Germline CDR1 is MNHEY and CDR2 is SVGAGI. The chain's CDR3 is CASSYKVPGTYNEQFF. CDR3 nucleotides: TGTGCCAGCAGTTACAAGGTCCCAGGCACCTACAATGAGCAGTTCTTC.

This chain connects TRBV11-2 to TRBJ2-3; a weak D match, TRBD1 (6 bases). CDR3 size: 15 residues. Germline-derived CDR1 and CDR2 are SGHAT and FQNNGV. The V end lost 5 bases, the J end lost 1 base, and 13 bases lay between the germline ends. CDR3 nucleotides: TGTGCCAGCAGCCGTAAGGGGGACGGCACAGATACGCAGTATTTT. It yields the protein CASSRKGDGTDTQYF.

V usage is TRBV4-1 and J usage is TRBJ1-4; 7 bases fit TRBD1. Germline V gene lookup returns CDR1 MGHRA and CDR2 YSYEKL. The V gene end was trimmed by 1 base and the J gene end by 8 bases; junction bases not matched to a gene: 10. This CDR3 region has 16 residues. CDR3 sequence reads: CASSQGVTGLGEKLFF. CDR3 coding DNA: TGCGCCAGCAGCCAAGGGGTGACAGGGCTGGGGGAAAAACTGTTTTTT.